A single sample is the source of the 17 T cell receptor beta chains below, sequenced in a study of blood T cell repertoires in COVID-19. Repertoires were generated with immunoSEQ multiplex PCR, while TCRdb's copy carries only in-frame clones and drops some. The table lists some 76,000 clones, roughly nine tenths of them singletons, with roughly 18% in the top ten. Source material: peripheral blood. The receptors stem from a man at least 80 years old in a cohort sampled during active COVID-19.

Of note for this clone: Distinct nucleotide sequences in the sample also encode this CDR3. The V and J genes are TRBV5-5 and TRBJ2-7; 9 bases are a match to TRBD2. V trimming: 0 bases; J trimming: 2 bases; junction bases outside the gene matches: 3. CDR3 length: 15 residues. Germline V gene data show CDR1 as SGHKS and CDR2 as YYEKEE (reference sequence). The CDR3 DNA is TGTGCCAGCAGCTTGGGGCGGGGGGGCCCCTACGAGCAGTACTTC. As protein: CASSLGRGGPYEQYF.

V gene TRBV4-1 combines with J gene TRBJ2-1; D might be TRBD2 (5 bases). The germline V gene has CDR1 MGHRA and CDR2 YSYEKL. The CDR3 runs 15 residues. Deletions cut 7 bases from V and 8 bases from J, with 21 bases between. The CDR3 DNA reads TGCGCCAGCACATACCTGCCGAGTTTCGGGGATGAGCAGTTCTTC. Translation gives CASTYLPSFGDEQFF.

The chain uses TRBV11-2 and TRBJ1-3; the D gene is possibly TRBD1 (5 bases). V shed 0 bases and J shed 0 bases, with 6 bases lying between them. From germline, CDR1 is SGHAT and CDR2 FQNNGV. The CDR3 runs 15 residues. CDR3 nucleotide sequence: TGTGCCAGCAGCTTAGAGGGGGGCTCTGGAAACACCATATATTTT. It is translated as CASSLEGGSGNTIYF.

V usage is TRBV7-9 and J usage is TRBJ2-7, with 9 bases aligning to TRBD1. Germline CDR1 and CDR2: SEHNR and FQNEAQ (reference sequence). The ends lost 5 bases at V and 3 bases at J; junction bases unmatched: 17. The CDR3 extends over 18 amino acids. The DNA for the CDR3 is TGTGCCAGCAGCCTGTGGGACAGGGAGCCGCCGAGTCTCTACGAGCAGTACTTC. This codes for CASSLWDREPPSLYEQYF.

The CDR3 DNA is TGTGCCAGCAGCCACACGGAGGAGCAGTTCTTC. Residues: CASSHTEEQFF. The J gene is TRBJ2-1, the V gene TRBV6-5; D not resolved. The CDR3 has 11 residues. Germline V lookup: CDR1 MNHEY, CDR2 SVGAGI. The V and J ends lost 6 bases and 10 bases respectively, with 10 bases between them.

The gene calls are TRBV29-1 and TRBJ2-1, with 7 bases identical to TRBD2. V was pared by 1 base and J by 7 bases, with 4 bases of the junction left unmatched. The length of the CDR3 is 13 residues. Germline CDR1 reads SQVTM; CDR2 reads ANQGSEA. This CDR3 is CSVEGTGGNEQFF. The DNA for the CDR3 is TGCAGCGTTGAAGGGACGGGGGGTAATGAGCAGTTCTTC.

V gene TRBV6-5 combines with J gene TRBJ1-2, with 7 bases identical to TRBD1. CDR1 and CDR2 (germline): MNHEY, SVGAGI. The CDR3 has 13 amino acids. V lost 5 bases to trimming and J lost 3 bases; unmatched junction nucleotides: 3. The CDR3: CASSLTGDYGYTF. Here the CDR3 DNA reads TGTGCCAGCAGTCTAACAGGGGACTATGGCTACACCTTC.

The V gene is TRBV5-1, the J gene TRBJ1-1; D is unclear. CDR3 length equals 14 residues. Germline V CDR1 and CDR2: SGHRS, YFSETQ. V dropped 0 bases and J dropped 4 bases, with 10 bases sitting between them. CDR3 sequence: CASSLGMAITEAFF. Here the CDR3 DNA reads TGCGCCAGCAGCTTGGGAATGGCCATCACTGAAGCTTTCTTT.

The gene calls are TRBV5-6 and TRBJ2-7; perhaps TRBD1 as D (5 bases). CDR1 is SGHDT and CDR2 is YYEEEE in the germline V gene. The CDR3 is 13 residues long. With 0 bases removed from V and 4 bases from J, the gap between germline ends came to 8 bases. CDR3 protein: CASSLGQSYEQYF. The CDR3 DNA reads as TGTGCCAGCAGCTTGGGACAGAGTTACGAGCAGTACTTC.

The genes are TRBV5-4 and TRBJ2-6, with 14 positions matching TRBD2. From germline, CDR1 is SGHNT and CDR2 YYREEE (reference sequence). V was pared by 3 bases and J by 4 bases, with 12 bases of the junction left unmatched. The CDR3 covers 20 residues. The CDR3 region is CASSYSLTSGGVGGANVLTF. In nucleotides, the CDR3 is TGTGCCAGCAGCTATTCGTTGACTAGCGGGGGGGTAGGGGGGGCCAACGTCCTGACTTTC. The entire variable domain, with the rest obtained from reference TRBV5-4 and TRBJ2-6, is as follows: ETGVTQSPTHLIKTRGQQVTLRCSSQSGHNTVSWYQQALGQGPQFIFQYYREEENGRGNFPPRFSGLQFPNYSSELNVNALELDDSALYLCASSYSLTSGGVGGANVLTFGAGSRLTVL.

CDR3 in amino acids: CASSLVRTGNNEQFF. CDR3 in DNA: TGTGCCAGCAGCTTAGTCCGGACAGGGAATAATGAGCAGTTCTTC. The rearrangement links TRBV11-3 to TRBJ2-1, with 8 nucleotides matching TRBD1. This CDR3 is 15 amino acids long. The ends lost 1 base at V and 7 bases at J; junction bases unmatched: 6. Germline assignment: CDR1 SGHNT and CDR2 YENEEA.

This sequence joins TRBV5-6 and TRBJ2-7, with 15 bases matching TRBD2. Germline V gives CDR1 SGHDT, CDR2 YYEEEE. J lost 7 bases, V lost 4 bases, and 9 bases had no gene match. This CDR3 is built from 16 residues. CDR3 coding DNA: TGTGCCAGCAGCGGTTGGACTAGCGGGGGGGCAGGGGAGCAGTACGTC. Its translation is CASSGWTSGGAGEQYV.

This rearrangement joins TRBV7-8 to TRBJ1-5; a weak D match, TRBD1 (6 bases). The V and J ends lost 5 bases and 2 bases respectively, with 13 bases between them. Germline V lookup: CDR1 SGHVS, CDR2 FQNEAQ. The CDR3 length is 15 residues. The CDR3 loop reads CASSLQGAGNQPQHF. CDR3 sequence (DNA): TGTGCCAGCAGCCTACAGGGCGCGGGCAATCAGCCCCAGCATTTT.

J is TRBJ2-3 and V is TRBV10-3; D may be TRBD1 (7 bases). Germline values: CDR1 ENHRY, CDR2 SYGVKD. CDR3 length: 14 amino acids. The V end lost 1 base, the J end lost 6 bases, and 11 bases lay between the germline ends. The CDR3 coding sequence is TGTGCCATCAGTGAGTTGGAGGGGGCGGATACGCAGTATTTT. Protein sequence: CAISELEGADTQYF.

In its sample, this clone was seen a few times. The rearrangement links TRBV27 to TRBJ2-7, with 9 bases fitting TRBD1. Germline values: CDR1 MNHEY, CDR2 SMNVEV (reference sequence). There are 16 residues in the CDR3. With 5 bases clipped from V and 5 bases from J, the junction kept 13 bases outside the gene matches. The CDR3 is CASSPAGTGSGNEQYV. CDR3 nucleotide sequence: TGTGCCAGCAGTCCAGCCGGGACAGGGTCTGGAAACGAGCAGTACGTC.

This sequence joins TRBV29-1 and TRBJ1-1; no clear D. Germline V gene lookup returns CDR1 SQVTM and CDR2 ANQGSEA. The CDR3 totals 13 residues. V lost 0 bases to trimming and J lost 4 bases, with 9 bases between them. The CDR3 bases are TGCAGCGTTGAAGACTTGAAGCTCACTGAAGCTTTCTTT. Amino acid sequence: CSVEDLKLTEAFF.

The rearrangement joins TRBV2 to TRBJ2-5; TRBD2 agrees at 10 bases. The CDR3 length is 15 residues. The V gene end was trimmed by 8 bases and the J gene end by 5 bases; junction bases not matched to a gene: 11. Germline V gene sequence: CDR1 SNHLY, CDR2 FYNNEI. CDR3: CASPLSGGAKETQYF. CDR3 nucleotides: TGTGCCAGCCCTTTGAGCGGGGGGGCCAAGGAGACCCAGTACTTC. Full variable domain (outside the CDR3, taken from reference TRBV2 and TRBJ2-5): EPEVTQTPSHQVTQMGQEVILRCVPISNHLYFYWYRQILGQKVEFLVSFYNNEISEKSEIFDDQFSVERPDGSNFTLKIRSTKLEDSAMYFCASPLSGGAKETQYFGPGTRLLVL.